The 17 T cell receptor beta chains below were found in one sample sequenced in a study of cytomegalovirus exposure and HLA in healthy donors. 60 Vbeta and 13 Jbeta primers were used in PCR. The assay was immunoSEQ multiplex PCR, and TCRdb's table has in-frame clones only and misses some. The repertoire consists of fewer than 120,000 clones, with 76% occurring once and the leading ten covering around 15%. The sample comprised PBMCs. These receptors were collected from a man younger than 40 in good health and CMV-seropositive.

DNA of the CDR3: TGTGCCAGCAAGGTTGGCGGGCCCATGTACAATGAGCAGTTCTTC. It translates to CASKVGGPMYNEQFF. The J gene is TRBJ2-1, the V gene TRBV6-5; D is perhaps TRBD2 (5 bases). The germline V gene has CDR1 MNHEY and CDR2 SVGAGI. Trimming took 7 bases from V and 4 from J, leaving 17 bases between them. There are 15 residues in the CDR3.

The chain employs TRBV11-2 and TRBJ1-3, with 9 bases identical to TRBD1. The CDR3 is 15 residues long. Losses at the gene ends were 6 bases for V and 2 bases for J; bases not matched to a gene: 5. The germline gives CDR1 SGHAT, CDR2 FQNNGV. Written as DNA, the CDR3 is TGTGCCAGCAGAACAGACAGGGGGGCTGGAAACACCATATATTTT. Amino acids: CASRTDRGAGNTIYF.

V usage is TRBV6-5 and J usage is TRBJ1-1, with a tentative D call TRBD1 (6 bases). Trimming removed 5 bases from V and 3 bases from J, with 13 bases in between. The germline V gene has CDR1 MNHEY and CDR2 SVGAGI. The CDR3 runs to 14 residues. CDR3 in amino acids: CASSMGTPYTEAFF. CDR3 nucleotides: TGTGCCAGCAGTATGGGGACACCTTACACTGAAGCTTTCTTT.

V usage is TRBV9 and J usage is TRBJ2-7; D may be TRBD1 (6 bases). V shed 2 bases and J shed 5 bases, with 11 bases lying between them. Germline CDR1 is SGDLS and CDR2 is YYNGEE. CDR3 length equals 13 residues. This CDR3 is CASSVGNRDEQYF. The DNA of the CDR3 is TGTGCCAGCAGCGTGGGAAACAGGGACGAGCAGTACTTC.

V usage is TRBV4-1 and J usage is TRBJ1-1; tentative D call: TRBD1 (5 bases). Germline V lookup: CDR1 MGHRA, CDR2 YSYEKL. The length of the CDR3 is 15 residues. Between the trimmed V and J ends, which lost 7 bases and 6 bases, there was a span of 21 bases. CDR3 in amino acids: CASTLTTTGESEAFF. The CDR3 bases are TGCGCCAGCACCCTAACTACTACGGGGGAATCTGAAGCTTTCTTT.

V gene TRBV30 combines with J gene TRBJ2-7; D is unresolved. The CDR3 totals 15 residues. Germline assignment: CDR1 GTSNPN and CDR2 SVGIG (reference sequence). With 1 base removed from V and 2 bases from J, the gap between germline ends came to 15 bases. The CDR3 DNA sequence: TGTGCCTGGAGTGGCACAGAATTGTTCCCCTACGAGCAGTACTTC. This encodes CAWSGTELFPYEQYF. Supplemented by reference TRBV30 and TRBJ2-7, the full variable domain reads SQTIHQWPATLVQPVGSPLSLECTVEGTSNPNLYWYRQAAGRGLQLLFYSVGIGQISSEVPQNLSASRPQDRQFILSSKKLLLSDSGFYLCAWSGTELFPYEQYFGPGTRLTVT.

This chain uses TRBV6-5 with TRBJ1-6; no definite D call. The germline V gene has CDR1 MNHEY and CDR2 SVGAGI. Trimming cost V 5 bases and J 4 bases, with 6 bases left between them. This CDR3 is built from 13 residues. The CDR3 nucleotides read TGTGCCAGCAGTGGACTTTATAATTCACCCCTCCACTTT. Amino acid sequence: CASSGLYNSPLHF.

Only a few counts were recorded for this clone. This chain connects TRBV7-9 to TRBJ1-2; 9 bases map to TRBD1. CDR1 SEHNR and CDR2 FQNEAQ come from the germline V gene (reference sequence). The CDR3 loop spans 13 amino acids. The trim removed 5 bases at V and 7 bases at J, leaving 5 bases unmatched. CDR3 region: CASSRTGEAGYTF. The CDR3 DNA is TGTGCCAGCAGCCGGACAGGGGAGGCTGGCTACACCTTC.

The V and J genes are TRBV30 and TRBJ1-6; D uncertain. This CDR3 region has 18 residues. The germline V gene has CDR1 GTSNPN and CDR2 SVGIG (reference sequence). Trimming removed 3 bases at V and 0 bases at J, with 18 bases between. Here the CDR3 DNA reads TGTGCCTGGAGGCGCCGCGGCGAAGGGAGCTCCTATAATTCACCCCTCCACTTT. Protein product: CAWRRRGEGSSYNSPLHF.

The genes are TRBV6-1 and TRBJ2-1; 13 nucleotides match TRBD2. CDR1 and CDR2 from the germline V gene are MNHNS and SASEGT. Trimming removed 4 bases from V and 4 bases from J; junction bases left unmatched: 4. The CDR3 is 16 residues long. As DNA, the CDR3 is TGTGCCAGCAGTGGGACTAGCGGGGGCCAATACAATGAGCAGTTCTTC. This encodes CASSGTSGGQYNEQFF.

The rearrangement links TRBV6-5 to TRBJ1-2; a weak D match, TRBD1 (6 bases). The CDR3 contains 14 residues. Germline values: CDR1 MNHEY, CDR2 SVGAGI. Between the trimmed V and J ends, which lost 5 bases and 0 bases, there was a span of 10 bases. The CDR3 here is CASSRDTANYGYTF. The CDR3, as DNA: TGTGCCAGCAGTCGGGACACCGCTAACTATGGCTACACCTTC.

This sequence joins TRBV5-4 and TRBJ2-7; a possible D gene is TRBD2 (7 bases). The V and J ends lost 4 bases and 0 bases respectively, with 14 bases between them. Germline CDR1 reads SGHNT; CDR2 reads YYREEE (reference sequence). The CDR3 length is 15 residues. The CDR3, as DNA: TGTGCCAGCAGCACAGGCGGGGGCGACTCCTACGAGCAGTACTTC. Its translation is CASSTGGGDSYEQYF.

The V call is TRBV12-5, the J call TRBJ2-2, with D perhaps matching TRBD2 (5 bases). V was shortened by 5 bases and J by 7 bases, with 23 bases between the two germline ends. The CDR3 sequence is 17 residues long. CDR1 is LGHNT and CDR2 is FRNRAP in the germline V gene. The CDR3, as DNA: TGTGCTAGTGGTCCGGAAGCTTTCGGTTTTGGGAGCGGGGAGCTGTTTTTT. It yields the protein CASGPEAFGFGSGELFF.

This clone has only one observation. The chain joins TRBV5-1 to TRBJ1-4, with D tentatively TRBD1 (6 bases). This CDR3 contains 14 residues. Germline V gives CDR1 SGHRS, CDR2 YFSETQ. Trimming removed 4 bases from V and 6 bases from J, with 13 bases in between. CDR3 sequence: CASSVDRPHEKLFF. CDR3 nucleotide sequence: TGCGCCAGCAGCGTCGACAGGCCCCATGAAAAACTGTTTTTT.

The sample holds one count of this clone. J is TRBJ2-7 and V is TRBV9; D is possibly TRBD2 (7 bases). The germline gives CDR1 SGDLS, CDR2 YYNGEE. The CDR3 length is 14 residues. V lost 0 bases and J lost 3, with 10 bases in between. The DNA of the CDR3 is TGTGCCAGCAGCGTAGGAGGGGGGGGCTACGAGCAGTACTTC. It yields the protein CASSVGGGGYEQYF.

The rearrangement joins TRBV6-5 to TRBJ1-3, with unresolved D. This CDR3 spans 11 amino acids. The V end was cut by 9 bases, the J end by 7 bases, with 10 bases between. Germline CDR1 and CDR2: MNHEY and SVGAGI. The CDR3 protein is CASTIGNTIYF. In DNA, the CDR3 is TGTGCCAGTACTATTGGGAACACCATATATTTT.

The chain uses TRBV5-4 and TRBJ1-2; D might be TRBD1 (6 bases). V was trimmed by 4 bases and J by 4 bases, leaving 17 bases between them. The CDR3 is made up of 15 amino acids. Germline CDR1 is SGHNT and CDR2 is YYREEE (reference sequence). The DNA of the CDR3 is TGTGCCAGCAGCCCGACTACAGGGACCGGCTATGGCTACACCTTC. Protein sequence: CASSPTTGTGYGYTF.